A selection of T cell receptor beta chains follows, all from one sample in a study of shared clonotypes between healthy human individuals. Sequencing was performed with immunoSEQ multiplex PCR; in TCRdb, only in-frame clones are kept and a portion is missing. The sample yields some 680,000 clones, around 73% seen once. Source material: memory CD4+ T cells sorted from blood. These receptors were collected from a woman under 40 in good health. CDR3s include the opening cysteine and the closing phenylalanine or tryptophan. A D gene is named only where the DNA matches it firmly. Expanded clones get a size class; other rows say once, few or many, or leave the size out.

cdr3_aa	cdr3_nt	d_call	clone_size	v_call	j_call
CASSLAALAGREQYF	TGTGCCAGCAGCTTGGCCGCACTAGCGGGACGCGAGCAGTACTTC	TRBD2	-	TRBV5-6	TRBJ2-7
CSAHYPGELFF	TGCAGTGCTCATTACCCCGGGGAGCTGTTTTTT	-	-	TRBV20-1	TRBJ2-2
CASSPAGTSYNEQFF	TGCGCCAGCAGCCCAGCGGGAACATCCTACAATGAGCAGTTCTTC	TRBD2	-	TRBV5-1	TRBJ2-1
CASSPSGREETQYF	TGTGCCAGTAGTCCTAGCGGGAGAGAGGAGACCCAGTACTTC	TRBD2	-	TRBV19	TRBJ2-5
CASQNPGRELFF	TGTGCCAGCCAGAACCCGGGAAGGGAGCTGTTTTTT	-	-	TRBV6-9	TRBJ2-2
CASTQLPGLTSNEQFF	TGCGCCAGCACACAGCTCCCGGGACTTACCAGTAATGAGCAGTTCTTC	-	-	TRBV5-1	TRBJ2-1
CASSTGGNSYEQYF	TGTGCCAGCAGCACAGGGGGCAACTCCTACGAGCAGTACTTC	TRBD1	-	TRBV5-4	TRBJ2-7
CASGRRTDTQYF	TGTGCCAGCGGGAGGCGCACAGATACGCAGTATTTT	-	many	TRBV27	TRBJ2-3
CASKLNHGTGYVTEAFF	TGCGCCAGCAAATTGAATCACGGGACAGGGTATGTTACTGAAGCTTTCTTT	TRBD1	-	TRBV5-1	TRBJ1-1
CASSLSGSGEQYF	TGTGCCAGCAGCTTGTCTGGGAGTGGCGAGCAGTACTTC	-	-	TRBV5-6	TRBJ2-7
CASSFQETQYF	TGTGCCAGCAGCTTCCAGGAGACCCAGTACTTC	-	-	TRBV7-9	TRBJ2-5
CASSQGTADGYTF	TGTGCCAGCTCACAAGGGACAGCCGATGGCTACACCTTC	TRBD1	-	TRBV18	TRBJ1-2
CASSPGQYGYTF	TGTGCCAGCAGCCCCGGACAGTATGGCTACACCTTC	-	-	TRBV5-5	TRBJ1-2
CASSLVLGSTGELFF	TGTGCCAGCAGCTTGGTTCTAGGAAGCACCGGGGAGCTGTTTTTT	-	once	TRBV5-4	TRBJ2-2
CSARVGLAGGAKNIQYF	TGCAGCGCCCGTGTGGGACTAGCGGGGGGGGCCAAAAACATTCAGTACTTC	TRBD2	-	TRBV29-1	TRBJ2-4